The T cell receptor (beta chain) under discussion was sequenced for a study of tissue T cells after allogeneic stem cell transplantation. The time point is: mouse harvest day 14 after allogeneic transplant. Each mouse received 10^7 T-cell-depleted marrow cells plus 10^6 splenic CD5+ T cells by tail vein. B6 (H2b) cells into BALB/c (H2d) mice; tissues taken at day 7 or 14. The study's findings and limits: This small cohort was clinically heterogeneous, and sampling depth was a limitation. TCR repertoires tracked anatomic similarity, regardless of disease or transplant status.

This clone was observed a few times. The antigen remains undetermined. Here the gene names and germline are mouse. Method: immunoSEQ multiplex PCR; TCRdb's copy keeps in-frame clones and lacks some. This table has some 4,600 clones, under 60% appearing once. This receptor was obtained from a female BALB/c mouse given C57BL/6 T cells with graft-versus-host disease after an allogeneic hematopoietic cell transplant. Specimen: gut tissue.

Incomplete CDR3 DNA: TGTGCCAGCAGTTTCTCTGGGGGGCCTTATGAACAGTAC. It codes for CASSFSGGPYEQY. Given in full, the CDR3 is CASSFSGGPYEQYF. The chain carries TRBV14 and TRBJ2-7; 8 positions agree with TRBD2. The read gets to within 1 residue of the CDR3 end, and the germline J gene fills in the rest. The CDR3 has 14 amino acids. With 0 bases clipped from V and 4 bases from J, the junction kept 3 bases outside the gene matches. Germline lookup yields CDR1 SGHDT and CDR2 FRDEAV.